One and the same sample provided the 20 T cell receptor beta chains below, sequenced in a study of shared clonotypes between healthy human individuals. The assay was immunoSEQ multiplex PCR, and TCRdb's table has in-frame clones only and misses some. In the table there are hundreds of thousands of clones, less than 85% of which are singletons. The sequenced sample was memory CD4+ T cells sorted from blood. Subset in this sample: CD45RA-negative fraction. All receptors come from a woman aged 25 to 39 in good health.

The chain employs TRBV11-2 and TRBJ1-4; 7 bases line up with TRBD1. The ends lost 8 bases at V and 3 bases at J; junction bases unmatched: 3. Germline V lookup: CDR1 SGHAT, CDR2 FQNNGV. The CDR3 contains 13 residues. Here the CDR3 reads CASSDRANEKLFF. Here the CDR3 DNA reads TGTGCCAGCTCCGACAGGGCTAATGAAAAACTGTTTTTT.

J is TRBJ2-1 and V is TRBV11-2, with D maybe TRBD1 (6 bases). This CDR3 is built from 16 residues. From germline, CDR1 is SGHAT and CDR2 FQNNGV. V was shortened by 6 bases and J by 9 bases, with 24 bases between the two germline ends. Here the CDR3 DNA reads TGTGCCAGCAGATCACTCACCGGGACAATAATCGGTGAGCAGTTCTTC. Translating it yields CASRSLTGTIIGEQFF.

DNA of the CDR3: TGTGCCAGCAGCTTAGTAACAGTCGCGGGGGAGACCCAGTACTTC. It encodes CASSLVTVAGETQYF. This rearrangement joins TRBV7-6 to TRBJ2-5, with D tentatively TRBD2 (6 bases). From germline, CDR1 is SGHVS and CDR2 FNYEAQ. The CDR3 sequence is 15 residues long. V was pared by 1 base and J by 5 bases, with 14 bases between.

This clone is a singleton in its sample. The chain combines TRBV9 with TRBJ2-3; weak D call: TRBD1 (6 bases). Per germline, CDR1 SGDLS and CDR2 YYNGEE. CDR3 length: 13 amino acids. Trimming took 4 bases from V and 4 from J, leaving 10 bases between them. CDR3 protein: CASSTDRSDTQYF. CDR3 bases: TGTGCCAGCAGCACGGACAGATCAGATACGCAGTATTTT.

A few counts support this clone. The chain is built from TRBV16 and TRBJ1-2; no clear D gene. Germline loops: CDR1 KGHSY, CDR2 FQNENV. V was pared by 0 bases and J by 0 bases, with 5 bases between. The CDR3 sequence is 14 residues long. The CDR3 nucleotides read TGTGCCAGCAGCCAATCCCAGGCTAACTATGGCTACACCTTC. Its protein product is CASSQSQANYGYTF.

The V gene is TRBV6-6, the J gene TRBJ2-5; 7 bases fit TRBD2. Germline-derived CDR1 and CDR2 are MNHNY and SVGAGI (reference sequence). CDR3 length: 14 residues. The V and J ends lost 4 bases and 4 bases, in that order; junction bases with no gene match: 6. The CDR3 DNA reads TGTGCCAGCAGTTCCCACGGGGGGATAGAGACCCAGTACTTC. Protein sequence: CASSSHGGIETQYF.

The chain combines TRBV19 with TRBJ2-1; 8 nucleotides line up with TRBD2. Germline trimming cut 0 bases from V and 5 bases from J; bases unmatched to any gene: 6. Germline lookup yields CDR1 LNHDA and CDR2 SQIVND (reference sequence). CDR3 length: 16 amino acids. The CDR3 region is CASSIEVTSGHNEQFF. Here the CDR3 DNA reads TGTGCCAGTAGTATAGAGGTCACTAGCGGCCACAATGAGCAGTTCTTC.

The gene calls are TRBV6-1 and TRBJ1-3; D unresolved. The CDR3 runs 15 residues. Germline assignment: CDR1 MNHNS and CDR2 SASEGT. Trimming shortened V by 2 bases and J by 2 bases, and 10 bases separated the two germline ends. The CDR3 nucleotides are TGTGCCAGCAGTGAACGGGCTACGGCTGGAAACACCATATATTTT. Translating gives CASSERATAGNTIYF.

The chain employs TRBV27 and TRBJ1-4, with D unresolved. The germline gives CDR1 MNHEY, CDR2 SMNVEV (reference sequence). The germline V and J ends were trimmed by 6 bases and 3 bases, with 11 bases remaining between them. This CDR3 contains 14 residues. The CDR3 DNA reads TGTGCCAGCAGGGCGATAAAAGCTAATGAAAAACTGTTTTTT. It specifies CASRAIKANEKLFF.

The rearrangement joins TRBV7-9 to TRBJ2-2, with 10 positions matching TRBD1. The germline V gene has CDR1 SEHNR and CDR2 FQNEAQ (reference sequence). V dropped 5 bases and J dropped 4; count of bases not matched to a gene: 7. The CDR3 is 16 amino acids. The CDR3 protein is CASSGTGATITGELFF. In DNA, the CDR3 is TGTGCCAGCAGCGGGACAGGGGCGACGATCACCGGGGAGCTGTTTTTT.

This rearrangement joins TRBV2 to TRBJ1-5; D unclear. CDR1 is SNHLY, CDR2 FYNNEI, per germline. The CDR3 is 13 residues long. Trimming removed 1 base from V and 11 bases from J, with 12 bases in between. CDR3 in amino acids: CASSEGGSIAQHF. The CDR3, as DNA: TGTGCCAGCAGTGAAGGGGGTTCTATCGCCCAGCATTTT.

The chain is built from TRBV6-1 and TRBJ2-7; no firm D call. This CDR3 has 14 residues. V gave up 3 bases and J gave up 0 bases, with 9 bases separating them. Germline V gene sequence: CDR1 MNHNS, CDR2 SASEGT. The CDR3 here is CASSEQEYSYEQYF. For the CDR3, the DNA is TGTGCCAGCAGTGAGCAGGAATACTCCTACGAGCAGTACTTC.

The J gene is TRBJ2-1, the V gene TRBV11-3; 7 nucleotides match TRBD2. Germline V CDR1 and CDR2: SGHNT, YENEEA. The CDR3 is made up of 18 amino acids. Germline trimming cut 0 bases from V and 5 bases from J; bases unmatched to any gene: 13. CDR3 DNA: TGTGCCAGCAGCTTAGAGAGGTGGGAGACTGGGGGGGACAATGAGCAGTTCTTC. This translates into CASSLERWETGGDNEQFF.

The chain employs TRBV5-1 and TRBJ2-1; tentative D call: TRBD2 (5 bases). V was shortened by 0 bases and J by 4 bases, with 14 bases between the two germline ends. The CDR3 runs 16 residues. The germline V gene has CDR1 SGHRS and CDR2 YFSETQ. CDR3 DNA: TGCGCCAGCAGCTTGGATCCTGGGGAGTCGTACAATGAGCAGTTCTTC. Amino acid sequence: CASSLDPGESYNEQFF.

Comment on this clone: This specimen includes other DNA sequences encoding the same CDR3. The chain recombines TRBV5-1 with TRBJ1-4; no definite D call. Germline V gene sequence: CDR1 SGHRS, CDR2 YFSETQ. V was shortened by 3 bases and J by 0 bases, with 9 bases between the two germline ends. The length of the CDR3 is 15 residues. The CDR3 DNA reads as TGCGCCAGCAGCTCCGCCCCCGCAACTAATGAAAAACTGTTTTTT. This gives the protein CASSSAPATNEKLFF.

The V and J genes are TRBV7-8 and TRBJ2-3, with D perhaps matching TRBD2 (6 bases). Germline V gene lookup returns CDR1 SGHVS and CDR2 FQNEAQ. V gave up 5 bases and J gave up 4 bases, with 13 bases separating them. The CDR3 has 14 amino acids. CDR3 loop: CASSLREAPDTQYF. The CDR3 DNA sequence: TGTGCCAGCAGCCTTAGGGAGGCGCCAGATACGCAGTATTTT.

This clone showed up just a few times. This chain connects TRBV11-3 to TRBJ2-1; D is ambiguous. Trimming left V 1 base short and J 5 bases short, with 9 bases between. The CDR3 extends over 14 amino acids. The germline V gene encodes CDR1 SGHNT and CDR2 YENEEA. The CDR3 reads CASSLAQENNEQFF. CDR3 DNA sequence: TGTGCCAGCAGCTTAGCCCAGGAGAACAATGAGCAGTTCTTC.

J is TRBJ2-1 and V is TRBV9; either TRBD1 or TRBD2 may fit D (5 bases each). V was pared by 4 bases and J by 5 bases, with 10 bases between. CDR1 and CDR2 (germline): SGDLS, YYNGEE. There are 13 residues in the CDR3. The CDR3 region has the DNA TGTGCCAGCAGCACCGGGGCAGACAATGAGCAGTTCTTC. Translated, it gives CASSTGADNEQFF.

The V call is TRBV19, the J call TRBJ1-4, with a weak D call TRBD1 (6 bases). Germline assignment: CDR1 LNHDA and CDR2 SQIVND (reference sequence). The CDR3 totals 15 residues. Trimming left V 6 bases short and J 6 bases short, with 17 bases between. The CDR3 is CASSLYGGADEKLFF. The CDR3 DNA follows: TGTGCCAGTAGCCTCTATGGGGGGGCGGATGAAAAACTGTTTTTT.

The CDR3 bases are TGTGCCAGCAGTTTTGGGCACCGCGACGAGCAGTACTTC. Translation: CASSFGHRDEQYF. The rearrangement links TRBV28 to TRBJ2-5; D gene unclear. The better agreement between TRBJ2-7 and the DNA end casts doubt on the J call. Germline CDR1 and CDR2: MDHEN and SYDVKM. The CDR3 extends over 13 amino acids.